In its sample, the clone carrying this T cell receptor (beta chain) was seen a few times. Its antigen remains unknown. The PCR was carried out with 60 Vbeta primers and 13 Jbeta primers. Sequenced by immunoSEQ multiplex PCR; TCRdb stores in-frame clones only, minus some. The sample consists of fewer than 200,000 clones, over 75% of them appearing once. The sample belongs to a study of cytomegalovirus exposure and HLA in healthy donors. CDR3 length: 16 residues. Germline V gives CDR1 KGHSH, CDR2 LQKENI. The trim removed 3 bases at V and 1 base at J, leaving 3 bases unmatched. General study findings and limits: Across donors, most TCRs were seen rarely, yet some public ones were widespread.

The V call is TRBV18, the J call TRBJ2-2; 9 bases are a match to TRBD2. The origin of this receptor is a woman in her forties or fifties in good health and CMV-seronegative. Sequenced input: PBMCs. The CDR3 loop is CASSPPSGKNTGELFF. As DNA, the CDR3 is TGTGCCAGCTCACCCCCTAGCGGGAAGAACACCGGGGAGCTGTTTTTT.